The 29 T cell receptor beta chains given below trace back to one sample, sequenced in a study of blood T cell repertoires in COVID-19. TCRdb's copy holds only in-frame clones and misses some; the assay was immunoSEQ multiplex PCR. The sample consists of roughly 150,000 clones, 83% of them appearing once. The source material was peripheral blood. These receptors were collected from a woman older than 75 with acute or convalescent COVID-19.

This chain joins TRBV11-2 and TRBJ2-7, with no clear D. Per germline, CDR1 SGHAT and CDR2 FQNNGV. The CDR3 is 14 residues long. Deletions cut 2 bases from V and 0 bases from J, with 8 bases between. CDR3 region: CASSLMWASYEQYF. DNA for the CDR3: TGTGCCAGCAGCTTAATGTGGGCCTCCTACGAGCAGTACTTC.

This chain uses TRBV20-1 with TRBJ2-5; 8 bases map to TRBD2. From germline, CDR1 is DFQATT and CDR2 SNEGSKA (reference sequence). The CDR3 length is 15 residues. Trimming cost V 3 bases and J 1 base; bases outside gene matches: 7. The chain's CDR3 is CSASTVAGLQETQYF. DNA for the CDR3: TGCAGTGCTAGTACGGTAGCGGGGCTCCAAGAGACCCAGTACTTC.

The V call is TRBV5-6, the J call TRBJ2-1, with 9 bases aligning to TRBD2. J was trimmed by 9 bases and V by 3 bases; bases with no gene match: 7. Germline V gene lookup returns CDR1 SGHDT and CDR2 YYEEEE. The CDR3 covers 14 residues. CDR3 in amino acids: CASSWGLATGEQFF. The DNA of the CDR3 is TGTGCCAGCAGCTGGGGACTAGCAACAGGTGAGCAGTTCTTC.

This chain joins TRBV25-1 and TRBJ2-1, with 12 positions matching TRBD2. The J segment lost 2 bases and the V segment lost 5 bases, leaving 7 bases of the junction unmatched. Germline values: CDR1 MGHDK, CDR2 SYGVNS. The CDR3 is 17 amino acids. The CDR3 region has the DNA TGTGCCAGCAGTAAGACTAGCGGGAGTTTAACCTACAATGAGCAGTTCTTC. This codes for CASSKTSGSLTYNEQFF.

The rearrangement joins TRBV3-1 (or the pseudogene TRBV3-2) to TRBJ2-7, with D perhaps matching TRBD1 (5 bases). V shed 0 bases and J shed 3 bases, with 15 bases lying between them. The CDR3 consists of 16 residues. The germline gives CDR1 LGHDT, CDR2 YNNKEL (reference sequence). CDR3 loop: CASSQDWGIPYYEQYF. The CDR3 nucleotides read TGTGCCAGCAGCCAAGATTGGGGCATACCCTACTACGAGCAGTACTTC.

The rearrangement links TRBV6-2 or TRBV6-3 to TRBJ1-5; D is unclear. V lost 3 bases, J lost 0 bases, and 9 bases lay in between. The CDR3 runs 15 residues. Germline loops: CDR1 MNHEY, CDR2 SVGEGT. The CDR3 reads CASSYVLYSNQPQHF. The CDR3 coding sequence is TGTGCCAGCAGTTATGTGTTATATAGCAATCAGCCCCAGCATTTT.

The gene calls are TRBV11-1 and TRBJ2-5; 10 nucleotides agree with TRBD2. Germline trimming cut 5 bases from V and 2 bases from J; bases unmatched to any gene: 8. Per the germline V gene, CDR1 is SGHAT and CDR2 is FQDESV (reference sequence). This CDR3 contains 16 residues. The CDR3 spells CASSTPSSGGQETQYF. The CDR3 DNA follows: TGTGCCAGCAGCACGCCCTCTAGCGGGGGTCAAGAGACCCAGTACTTC.

The rearrangement joins TRBV5-1 to TRBJ2-7; 9 positions agree with TRBD1. V lost 2 bases and J lost 1; bases outside the gene matches: 4. The CDR3 spans 15 residues. The germline V gene encodes CDR1 SGHRS and CDR2 YFSETQ. CDR3 sequence reads: CASSLGGQGSYEQYF. Written as DNA, the CDR3 is TGCGCCAGCAGCTTAGGGGGACAGGGTTCCTACGAGCAGTACTTC. Full variable domain (remainder filled in from reference TRBV5-1 and TRBJ2-7): KAGVTQTPRYLIKTRGQQVTLSCSPISGHRSVSWYQQTPGQGLQFLFEYFSETQRNKGNFPGRFSGRQFSNSRSEMNVSTLELGDSALYLCASSLGGQGSYEQYFGPGTRLTVT.

The CDR3 nucleotides read TGTGCCAGCAGCTTAGATCAGGGCGCCAGTGCAACTAATGAAAAACTGTTTTTT. Its protein product is CASSLDQGASATNEKLFF. This rearrangement joins TRBV11-3 to TRBJ1-4; D might be TRBD1 (5 bases). The CDR3 is 18 amino acids. V lost 0 bases to trimming and J lost 0 bases, with 14 bases between them. Germline CDR1 SGHNT, CDR2 YENEEA.

The V call is TRBV18, the J call TRBJ1-1; a possible D gene is TRBD1 (5 bases). There are 14 residues in the CDR3. V lost 2 bases and J lost 3, with 10 bases in between. Germline CDR1 reads KGHSH; CDR2 reads LQKENI. CDR3 in DNA: TGTGCCAGCTCACCAAGGGGTATGGACACTGAAGCTTTCTTT. Amino acids: CASSPRGMDTEAFF.

The V gene is TRBV6-1, the J gene TRBJ1-2; 8 positions agree with TRBD1. The CDR3 loop spans 15 amino acids. The J segment lost 9 bases and the V segment lost 2 bases, leaving 11 bases of the junction unmatched. Germline-derived CDR1 and CDR2 are MNHNS and SASEGT. CDR3 sequence (DNA): TGTGCCAGCAGTGAACCGGGCAGGGGGCGCGGAAGCTACACCTTC. Translated, it gives CASSEPGRGRGSYTF.

This chain joins TRBV24-1 and TRBJ1-4, with 8 bases identical to TRBD1. The J segment lost 7 bases and the V segment lost 4 bases, leaving 7 bases of the junction unmatched. Germline CDR1 is KGHDR and CDR2 is SFDVKD. The CDR3 totals 15 residues. CDR3 in DNA: TGTGCCACCAGTGACGCCGGGACAGGCAGTGAAAAACTGTTTTTT. This translates into CATSDAGTGSEKLFF.

This chain joins TRBV5-1 and TRBJ2-1; 10 bases fit TRBD2. CDR3 length equals 15 residues. Losses at the gene ends were 1 base for V and 6 bases for J; bases not matched to a gene: 4. Germline CDR1 reads SGHRS; CDR2 reads YFSETQ. DNA of the CDR3: TGCGCCAGCAGCTTGTCTAGCGGGAGAGGCAATGAGCAGTTCTTC. It codes for CASSLSSGRGNEQFF.

This chain links TRBV19 with TRBJ1-2; TRBD1 matches at 8 bases. The V and J ends lost 3 bases and 6 bases, in that order; junction bases with no gene match: 3. CDR1 and CDR2 (germline): LNHDA, SQIVND (reference sequence). The CDR3 spans 13 residues. For the CDR3, the DNA is TGTGCCAGTAGTATTGGACAGGGTGATGGCTACACCTTC. It specifies CASSIGQGDGYTF.

The chain joins TRBV3-1 (or the pseudogene TRBV3-2) to TRBJ1-4; no definite D call. The CDR3 contains 14 residues. CDR1 is LGHDT and CDR2 is YNNKEL in the germline V gene (reference sequence). V shed 2 bases and J shed 4 bases, with 8 bases lying between them. CDR3 in amino acids: CASSQTAGNEKLFF. CDR3 in DNA: TGTGCCAGCAGCCAAACTGCGGGTAATGAAAAACTGTTTTTT.

This sequence joins TRBV3-1 (or the pseudogene TRBV3-2) and TRBJ2-7, with 10 nucleotides matching TRBD1. The junction had 9 bases not matched to a gene; V was cut back by 4 bases and J by 6 bases. The CDR3 has 15 residues. CDR1 LGHDT and CDR2 YNNKEL come from the germline V gene (reference sequence). The CDR3 spells CASSPPGTGEREQYF. DNA for the CDR3: TGTGCCAGCAGCCCTCCCGGGACAGGGGAGCGCGAGCAGTACTTC.

The chain carries TRBV3-1 (or the pseudogene TRBV3-2) and TRBJ2-2; 10 nucleotides align to TRBD2. The CDR3 is 15 residues long. V trimming: 4 bases; J trimming: 7 bases; junction bases outside the gene matches: 6. Per the germline V gene, CDR1 is LGHDT and CDR2 is YNNKEL (reference sequence). The CDR3 loop reads CASSLAGGSVGELFF. The DNA of the CDR3 is TGTGCCAGCAGCCTAGCGGGGGGTTCCGTCGGGGAGCTGTTTTTT.

The V call is TRBV6-2 or TRBV6-3, the J call TRBJ1-1; D perhaps matches TRBD1 (5 bases). V lost 2 bases to trimming and J lost 4 bases, with 11 bases between them. The CDR3 is 14 amino acids. The germline gives CDR1 MNHEY, CDR2 SVGEGT. The CDR3 reads CASSYALRGTEAFF. For the CDR3, the DNA is TGTGCCAGCAGTTACGCCCTTAGGGGCACTGAAGCTTTCTTT.

The rearrangement uses TRBV30 and TRBJ2-5; D is unclear. V lost 7 bases to trimming and J lost 3 bases, with 12 bases between them. Germline CDR1 and CDR2: GTSNPN and SVGIG (reference sequence). The CDR3 covers 12 residues. The CDR3 region has the DNA TGTGCCTCCCACGTACGCGAAGAGACCCAGTACTTC. Translating gives CASHVREETQYF.

This chain joins TRBV30 and TRBJ2-5, with TRBD1 matching 8 bases. The germline V gene encodes CDR1 GTSNPN and CDR2 SVGIG (reference sequence). CDR3 length equals 15 residues. V gave up 2 bases and J gave up 2 bases; unmatched junction bases: 7. As DNA, the CDR3 is TGTGCCTGGAGTTCCCGAGGACAGGGTCAAGAGACCCAGTACTTC. This codes for CAWSSRGQGQETQYF.

This chain links TRBV15 with TRBJ2-7, with 16 nucleotides matching TRBD2. The CDR3 covers 16 residues. With 2 bases clipped from V and 6 bases from J, the junction kept 4 bases outside the gene matches. CDR1 and CDR2 (germline): LNHNV, YYDKDF (reference sequence). Here the CDR3 reads CATSRWGTSGRGEQYF. Here the CDR3 DNA reads TGTGCCACCAGCAGATGGGGGACTAGCGGGAGGGGCGAGCAGTACTTC.

V gene TRBV11-3 combines with J gene TRBJ2-1; possible D gene TRBD2, 6 bases. The CDR3 has 13 residues. Germline CDR1 reads SGHNT; CDR2 reads YENEEA. The ends were cut back, 1 base at V and 9 bases at J, with 10 bases in the middle. CDR3 residues: CASSLVLGGEQFF. CDR3 DNA: TGTGCCAGCAGCTTAGTTTTGGGGGGTGAGCAGTTCTTC.

V is TRBV7-2 and J is TRBJ1-3; TRBD1 agrees at 10 bases. Germline loops: CDR1 SGHTA, CDR2 FQGNSA. The CDR3 has 19 amino acids. Trimming at V came to 2 bases and at J to 0 bases, leaving 10 bases not matched to a gene. CDR3 sequence reads: CASSLSYWGTGDSGNTIYF. The CDR3, as DNA: TGTGCCAGCAGCTTATCATACTGGGGGACAGGGGACTCTGGAAACACCATATATTTT.

V usage is TRBV6-2 or TRBV6-3 and J usage is TRBJ2-2, with TRBD2 matching 8 bases. Trimming at V came to 6 bases and at J to 8 bases, leaving 20 bases not matched to a gene. In germline, CDR1 is MNHEY, CDR2 SVGEGT. The CDR3 runs to 18 residues. The CDR3 sequence: CASSPSKPGLGDSGELFF. CDR3 nucleotides: TGTGCCAGCAGCCCCAGCAAACCGGGACTAGGGGATTCTGGGGAGCTGTTTTTT.

CDR3 DNA sequence: TGTGCCTCCATGCGGGGGCTCGACTATGGCTACACCTTC. Its translation is CASMRGLDYGYTF. This chain uses TRBV2 with TRBJ1-2, with D perhaps TRBD1 (6 bases). Germline V gene lookup returns CDR1 SNHLY and CDR2 FYNNEI. Trimming took off 11 bases at V and 3 bases at J, with 16 bases between the two ends. The CDR3 loop spans 13 amino acids.

This rearrangement joins TRBV5-8 to TRBJ2-3; possibly TRBD2 for D (5 bases). The CDR3 runs to 16 residues. Germline V gives CDR1 SGHTS, CDR2 YDEGEE. The V end lost 0 bases, the J end lost 2 bases, and 13 bases lay between the germline ends. CDR3 nucleotides: TGTGCCAGCAGCTTGGAGGGTTTAGCGTACACAGATACGCAGTATTTT. Its translation: CASSLEGLAYTDTQYF.

This chain connects TRBV6-2 or TRBV6-3 to TRBJ2-7, with a tentative D call TRBD2 (5 bases). The germline V gene encodes CDR1 MNHEY and CDR2 SVGEGT. The CDR3 contains 16 residues. Deletions cut 4 bases from V and 3 bases from J, with 19 bases between. The CDR3 DNA reads TGTGCCAGCAGTTCCGGGGTCGAAACATGGGTCTACGAGCAGTACTTC. Its translation: CASSSGVETWVYEQYF.

In its sample, this clone was seen a few times. J is TRBJ1-1 and V is TRBV10-3; D is perhaps TRBD1 (5 bases). CDR1 and CDR2 (germline): ENHRY, SYGVKD. The V end lost 0 bases, the J end lost 8 bases, and 10 bases lay between the germline ends. CDR3 length equals 13 residues. CDR3 DNA: TGTGCCATCAGTGAGTCGGTGGGGGGGGAAGCTTTCTTT. It is translated as CAISESVGGEAFF.

This clone was counted a single time. The chain is built from TRBV20-1 and TRBJ2-4; 9 nucleotides align to TRBD1. V was pared by 3 bases and J by 4 bases, with 4 bases of the junction left unmatched. The CDR3 loop spans 14 amino acids. Germline-derived CDR1 and CDR2 are DFQATT and SNEGSKA (reference sequence). The CDR3 DNA reads TGCAGTGCTAGTATGGGACAGGGAAAAAACATTCAGTACTTC. Translated, it gives CSASMGQGKNIQYF.